The TCR beta chain described here comes from a study of low-dose radiotherapy and immunotherapy resistance in tumors. Time point here: before trial treatment. CDR1 and CDR2 (germline): LNHDA, SQIVND (reference sequence). V was pared by 3 bases and J by 7 bases, with 11 bases of the junction left unmatched. CDR3 length: 17 amino acids. This clonotype has at least ten counts. Alpha and beta chains were covered, as first-strand cDNA relied on TRAV- and TRBV-specific primers. The TCRs were subjected to amplification over 20 PCR cycles employing a constant-region primer in conjunction with a V-primer adapter. TCRdb reanalysed the reads using MiXCR and keeps one entry per CDR3 protein. The sample includes more than 70,000 distinct CDR3 sequences, roughly 30% of them seen just once.

Specimen: PBMCs, collected before treatment. This sequence was found in a female donor with ovarian cancer. The rearrangement links TRBV19 to TRBJ2-2, with 10 bases matching TRBD2. The CDR3 protein is CASSIGSSGRLIGELFF. Written as DNA, the CDR3 is TGTGCCAGTAGTATCGGTTCTAGCGGGAGATTGATCGGGGAGCTGTTTTTT.